This TCR beta chain was sequenced during a study of graft-versus-host responses after intestinal transplantation. Whole-study context: Multivisceral, liver-intestinal, or isolated intestinal transplants were performed in recipients. Anti-thymocyte globulin induction, then tacrolimus and steroids for about 3 years, went to all recipients.

Study conclusions and caveats: Early post-transplant falls in HvG clones accompanied the peak levels of circulating GvH clones. Analysis identified GvH clones in recipient marrow, with some appearing first in ileum or blood.

The protocol was immunoSEQ multiplex PCR, while the TCRdb copy is restricted to in-frame clones and leaves out a portion. The sample yields tens of thousands of clones, over 90% seen once. This clone was observed once. What it recognizes is unknown. The receptor was isolated from a human donor who was the organ donor for an intestinal transplant. The source was unstimulated CD4+ T cells sorted from spleen or lymph node cells, collected before transplant.

CDR3 residues: CASFRSQGEPHGAFF. In nucleotides, the CDR3 is TGTGCCAGCTTTAGAAGTCAGGGGGAACCCCACGGAGCTTTCTTT. The rearrangement links TRBV27 to TRBJ1-1; TRBD1 matches at 7 bases. This CDR3 contains 15 residues. CDR1 and CDR2 from the germline V gene are MNHEY and SMNVEV (reference sequence). V shed 8 bases, J shed 10 bases, and the junction held 19 bases outside the gene matches.